This T cell receptor beta chain is from a study of glioma-infiltrating T cells after dendritic cell vaccination (dated by TCRdb to 2015 to 2016). Background on the whole study: A cohort of 15 glioblastoma patients from Phase I and II dendritic cell vaccination trials was included, of whom 9 were newly diagnosed and 6 had recurrent disease. In glioblastoma patients vaccinated with dendritic cells, deep sequencing of TCR beta CDR3 regions served to measure the amount of tumor-infiltrating lymphocytes and to compare repertoires between tumor and blood. Survival after dendritic cell vaccination was correlated with TCR sequencing metrics, including TIL content and tumor-blood repertoire overlap. Between about 2002 and 2013, patients were given autologous tumor lysate-pulsed dendritic cell vaccination. Three intradermal dendritic cell vaccine injections were administered to patients at biweekly intervals in the arm below the axilla. The vaccine consisted of monocyte-derived dendritic cells cultured less than 9 days with IL-4 and GM-CSF, then pulsed overnight with autologous tumor lysate. What the research found in general, with its limitations: TCR clonality showed no direct relationship with survival, which suggests that a diverse polyclonal response may matter. After dendritic cell vaccination, a higher estimated pretreatment TIL content predicted longer time to progression and overall survival. The three-group TCR overlap response model was characterized as speculative, and prospective validation of the model was stated to be required. The cohort was small and heterogeneous, and full blood and tumor sets were available for few patients, with initial-recurrent tumor pairs available for even fewer patients.

Worth noting for this clone: Its antigen specificity is not known. No clone much larger than this one lies a single base away; base qualities are absent.

The CDR3 spans 15 residues, from the cysteine through the phenylalanine. The only DNA kept is the CDR3, 45 bases in frame from the first base. V is shortened by 3 bases, J by 2 bases, and the region joining them spans 11 bases. As encoded in the germline V gene, CDR1 is MNHNS while CDR2 is SASEGT. This specimen's time point label, per the study, means: after dendritic cell vaccination, including at tumor progression/relapse. Selection of patients required sufficient residual fresh-frozen tumor tissue and over two years of available survival data. Molecular status otherwise varied across the glioblastoma patients, but none of them carried an isocitrate dehydrogenase mutation. PBMC were collected before vaccination, two weeks after the third vaccination, and at tumor progression if progression occurred. Genomic DNA was extracted with the Qiagen DNeasy Blood extraction Kit. The immunoSEQ assay amplified TCRB CDR3 regions from roughly 2 micrograms of genomic DNA, or from all available DNA when less than that amount was available. For multiplex PCR, 60 forward primers for TCR V beta segments and 13 reverse primers for J beta segments were used. To estimate the number of reads per starting template, synthetic control templates were added to each sample at limiting dilution. The Illumina HiSeq System generated 87 bp sequencing reads. In the original analysis: PCR and sequencing errors were removed by a nearest neighbor algorithm that merged closely related sequences. TCR overlap was defined as the percentage of unique tumor TCR beta sequences that were also found in the peripheral blood of the same patient. TCRdb obtained this table from immuneACCESS and retained in-frame rearrangements with V and J assigned. These tables miss some clones; where compared with another copy, unresolved V genes account for less than half of the shortfall, and the remainder is unexplained. That table is the source of V, J and clone size, and D and trimming were worked out from the DNA. The sample table shows some 110,000 clones, and about 90% are seen once. The ten largest clones represent more than 2.5% of the sample.

This receptor was identified in a human donor with glioblastoma. The starting material was blood, obtained after dendritic cell vaccination. The sequence links TRBV6-1 to TRBJ1-3; TRBD1 is possibly the D segment (6 matching bases). The bases are TGTGCCAGCAGTGAGACACAGGGTACTGGAAACACCATATATTTT. Translated, it gives CASSETQGTGNTIYF.